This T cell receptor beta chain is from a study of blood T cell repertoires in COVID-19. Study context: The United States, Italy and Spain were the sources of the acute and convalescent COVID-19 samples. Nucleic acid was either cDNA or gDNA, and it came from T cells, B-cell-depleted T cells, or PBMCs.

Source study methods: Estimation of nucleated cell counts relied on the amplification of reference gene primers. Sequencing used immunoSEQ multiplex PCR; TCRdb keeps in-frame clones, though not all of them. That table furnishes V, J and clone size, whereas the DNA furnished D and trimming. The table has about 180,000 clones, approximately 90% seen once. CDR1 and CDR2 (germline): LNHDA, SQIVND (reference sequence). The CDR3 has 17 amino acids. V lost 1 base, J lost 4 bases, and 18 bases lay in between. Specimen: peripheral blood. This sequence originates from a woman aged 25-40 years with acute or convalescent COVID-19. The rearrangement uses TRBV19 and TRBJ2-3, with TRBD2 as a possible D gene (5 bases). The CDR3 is CASSIASFPSDSDTQYF. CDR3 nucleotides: TGTGCCAGTAGTATAGCTTCGTTCCCCTCGGACTCAGATACGCAGTATTTT.